The entry below gives a single TCR beta chain sequence along with its context. This specimen comes from a study of blood T cell repertoires in COVID-19. For the study at large: T cells, B-cell-depleted T cells, or PBMCs supplied cDNA or gDNA.

The data were produced by immunoSEQ multiplex PCR, yet TCRdb's version contains in-frame clones alone and is incomplete. In the table there are about 42,000 clones, approximately 80% of which are singletons. Trimming stripped 0 bases from V and 6 bases from J, with 14 bases between. Per germline, CDR1 MNHEY and CDR2 SVGAGI. The CDR3 totals 15 residues. The receptor comes from a man aged 65 to 79 with active or convalescent COVID-19. The sample taken for sequencing was peripheral blood. This chain joins TRBV6-5 and TRBJ1-2; TRBD1 is a possible D gene (6 bases). This CDR3 reads CASSYSRGGGDGYTF. CDR3 sequence (DNA): TGTGCCAGCAGTTACTCGAGAGGGGGAGGGGATGGCTACACCTTC.